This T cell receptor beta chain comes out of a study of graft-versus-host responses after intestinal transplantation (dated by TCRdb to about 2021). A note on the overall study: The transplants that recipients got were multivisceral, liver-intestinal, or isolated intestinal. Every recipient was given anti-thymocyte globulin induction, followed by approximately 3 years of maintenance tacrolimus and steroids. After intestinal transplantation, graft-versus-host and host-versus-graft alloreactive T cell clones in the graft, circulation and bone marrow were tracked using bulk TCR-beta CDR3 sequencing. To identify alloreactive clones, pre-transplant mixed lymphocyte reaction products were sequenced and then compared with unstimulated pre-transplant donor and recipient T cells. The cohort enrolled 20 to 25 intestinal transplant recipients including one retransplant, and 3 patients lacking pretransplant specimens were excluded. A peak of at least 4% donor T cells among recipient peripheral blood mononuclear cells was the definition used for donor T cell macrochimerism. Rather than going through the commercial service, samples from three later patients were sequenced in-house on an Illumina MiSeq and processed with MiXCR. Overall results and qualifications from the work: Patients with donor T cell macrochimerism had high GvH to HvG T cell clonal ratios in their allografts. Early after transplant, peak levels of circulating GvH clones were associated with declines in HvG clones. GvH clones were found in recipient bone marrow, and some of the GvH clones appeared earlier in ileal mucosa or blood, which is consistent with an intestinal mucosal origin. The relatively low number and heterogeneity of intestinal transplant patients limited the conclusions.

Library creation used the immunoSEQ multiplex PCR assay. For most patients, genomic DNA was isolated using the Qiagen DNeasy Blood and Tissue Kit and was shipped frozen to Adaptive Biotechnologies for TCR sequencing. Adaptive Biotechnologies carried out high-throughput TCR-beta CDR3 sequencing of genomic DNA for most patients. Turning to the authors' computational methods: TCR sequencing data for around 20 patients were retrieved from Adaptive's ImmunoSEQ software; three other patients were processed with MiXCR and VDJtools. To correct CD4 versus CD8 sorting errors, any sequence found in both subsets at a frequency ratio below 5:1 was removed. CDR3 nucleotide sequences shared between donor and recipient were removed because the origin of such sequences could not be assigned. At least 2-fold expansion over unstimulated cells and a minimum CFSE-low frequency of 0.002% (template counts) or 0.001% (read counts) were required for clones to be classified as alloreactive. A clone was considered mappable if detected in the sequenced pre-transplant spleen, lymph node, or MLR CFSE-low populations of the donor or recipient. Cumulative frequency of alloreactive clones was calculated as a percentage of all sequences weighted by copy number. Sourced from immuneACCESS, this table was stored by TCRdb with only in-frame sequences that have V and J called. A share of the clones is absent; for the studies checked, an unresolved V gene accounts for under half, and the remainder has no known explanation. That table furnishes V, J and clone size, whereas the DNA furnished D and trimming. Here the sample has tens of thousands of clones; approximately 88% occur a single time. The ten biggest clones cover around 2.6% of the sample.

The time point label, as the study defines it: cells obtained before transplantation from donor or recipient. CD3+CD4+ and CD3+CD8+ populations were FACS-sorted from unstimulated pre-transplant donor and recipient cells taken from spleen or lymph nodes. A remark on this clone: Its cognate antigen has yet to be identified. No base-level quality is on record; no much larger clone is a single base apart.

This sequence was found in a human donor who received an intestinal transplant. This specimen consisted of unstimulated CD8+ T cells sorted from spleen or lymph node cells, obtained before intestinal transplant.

CDR3 region: CASSPRAGNYGYTF. The DNA reads TGCGCCAGCAGCCCACGGGCGGGAAACTATGGCTACACCTTC. The V gene is TRBV5-1 and the J gene is TRBJ1-2; no D gene is confidently identified. The germline V gene sets CDR1 to SGHRS and CDR2 to YFSETQ. The junction carries 12 bases between V and J, which are trimmed by 4 bases and 2 bases respectively. There are 14 amino acids in the CDR3, from cysteine to phenylalanine inclusive. Of the read, only the CDR3 DNA is kept; its 42 bases are in frame from base 1.